The rows below give T cell receptor beta chains drawn from one sample of a study of cytomegalovirus exposure and HLA in healthy donors. The table came from immunoSEQ multiplex PCR; TCRdb's copy has only in-frame clones and leaves some out. The sample holds 100,000 to 150,000 clones, roughly 85% seen once. The sample consisted of PBMCs. Receptor source: a boy younger than 18 in good health and CMV-seronegative. The CDR3 runs from the conserved cysteine through the conserved F or W. The D gene is left open where the match is weak. Size tells how often a clone was seen (once, few, many) or the class of an expanded clone, and some rows leave it out.

cdr3_aa cdr3_nt d_call clone_size j_call v_call
CASREGSKQETQYF TGTGCCAGCAGGGAGGGTAGTAAACAAGAGACCCAGTACTTC - - TRBJ2-5 TRBV2
CASRGAGSNGYTF TGTGCCAGCAGGGGCGCAGGCTCAAATGGCTACACCTTC - - TRBJ1-2 TRBV27
CASSPSRSDTEAFF TGTGCCAGCTCACCATCGCGGTCGGACACTGAAGCTTTCTTT - - TRBJ1-1 TRBV18
CASTPRVDYGYTF TGTGCCAGCACTCCCCGGGTTGACTATGGCTACACCTTC - - TRBJ1-2 TRBV6-5
CASSERAGGVGNYGYTF TGTGCCAGCAGTGAACGAGCAGGGGGCGTAGGCAACTATGGCTACACCTTC TRBD1 - TRBJ1-2 TRBV6-1
CASSLTGTGGHEQYF TGCGCCAGCAGCCTGACCGGGACAGGGGGCCACGAGCAGTACTTC TRBD1 - TRBJ2-7 TRBV5-1
CASSDLYVEGVTEAFF TGTGCCAGCAGTGATCTCTATGTAGAAGGGGTCACTGAAGCTTTCTTT - - TRBJ1-1 TRBV2
CASSLAPTGANYGYTF TGCGCCAGCAGCTTGGCCCCAACAGGGGCTAACTATGGCTACACCTTC TRBD1 - TRBJ1-2 TRBV5-1
CASSLPGQYNYGYTF TGTGCCAGCAGCCTTCCGGGACAGTATAACTATGGCTACACCTTC TRBD1 - TRBJ1-2 TRBV5-6
CASSPRLAGVADTQYF TGTGCCAGCAGCCCACGACTAGCGGGAGTGGCAGATACGCAGTATTTT TRBD2 - TRBJ2-3 TRBV9
CASSEGQVYGYTF TGTGCCAGCAGTGAAGGACAGGTCTATGGCTACACCTTC - - TRBJ1-2 TRBV6-1
CASSSPAGESYNEQFF TGTGCCAGCAGTTCCCCAGCGGGAGAGTCCTACAATGAGCAGTTCTTC TRBD2 - TRBJ2-1 TRBV27
CASSARSVFGSGELFF TGTGCCAGCAGCGCCCGGTCGGTTTTCGGGTCCGGGGAGCTGTTTTTT - - TRBJ2-2 TRBV9
CASSSPGGHQPQHF TGTGCCAGCAGCTCACCAGGGGGCCATCAGCCCCAGCATTTT TRBD1 few TRBJ1-5 TRBV7-2
CASSTVAGNYGYTF TGCGCCAGCAGCACCGTGGCAGGGAACTATGGCTACACCTTC - - TRBJ1-2 TRBV5-1
CASSLPGRGSSYNEQFF TGTGCCAGCAGCTTACCCGGGAGGGGATCCTCCTACAATGAGCAGTTCTTC TRBD2 - TRBJ2-1 TRBV7-2
CASSPPGTGLNEKLFF TGTGCCAGCTCACCTCCGGGGACAGGCCTTAATGAAAAACTGTTTTTT TRBD1 - TRBJ1-4 TRBV18
CASSATGQGTTEQYF TGTGCCAGCAGTGCAACGGGACAGGGGACGACCGAGCAGTACTTC TRBD1 - TRBJ2-7 TRBV2
CASSLLSSLREGSGANVLTF TGCGCCAGCAGCTTGCTCTCTTCATTGCGGGAGGGCTCTGGGGCCAACGTCCTGACTTTC TRBD2 - TRBJ2-6 TRBV5-1
CASSSGGTGGRNEQFF TGTGCCAGCAGTTCAGGCGGGACAGGGGGCAGGAATGAGCAGTTCTTC TRBD1 - TRBJ2-1 TRBV6-5
CASSPSGSFNEQYF TGTGCCAGCAGCCCCAGCGGGAGTTTCAACGAGCAGTACTTC TRBD2 medium-sized TRBJ2-7 TRBV7-9
CASSHSGGLSYEQYF TGTGCCAGCTCACATAGCGGGGGCCTTTCCTACGAGCAGTACTTC TRBD2 - TRBJ2-7 TRBV18
CASSGGSATGGEQYF TGTGCCAGCAGTGGGGGGTCTGCGACAGGGGGAGAGCAGTACTTC TRBD1 - TRBJ2-7 TRBV2
CASSYILRQRDTQYF TGCGCCAGCAGCTACATACTCCGGCAGAGGGATACGCAGTATTTT - - TRBJ2-3 TRBV4-1
CASSRWTGGNYGYTF TGTGCCAGCAGCCGTTGGACAGGGGGAAACTATGGCTACACCTTC TRBD1 - TRBJ1-2 TRBV13
CASSSDSLNYGYTF TGTGCCAGCAGCTCGGACAGCCTTAACTATGGCTACACCTTC - - TRBJ1-2 TRBV11-3
CSVLPLSSGASYEQYF TGCAGCGTCCTTCCCTTGTCTAGCGGGGCGTCCTACGAGCAGTACTTC TRBD2 - TRBJ2-7 TRBV29-1
CASRQGLATPNEQFF TGTGCCAGCAGGCAGGGACTAGCAACTCCCAATGAGCAGTTCTTC TRBD2 - TRBJ2-1 TRBV6-5
CASKWDNSYNEQFF TGTGCCAGCAAGTGGGACAACTCCTACAATGAGCAGTTCTTC - - TRBJ2-1 TRBV27
CASGDRTSGNTGELFF TGTGCCAGCGGGGATCGGACTAGCGGAAACACCGGGGAGCTGTTTTTT TRBD2 few TRBJ2-2 TRBV7-9
CASSWGREQYF TGTGCCAGCAGCTGGGGCCGCGAGCAGTACTTC - - TRBJ2-7 TRBV5-6
CAWSQGVAHSTDTQYF TGTGCCTGGAGTCAAGGGGTAGCCCATAGCACAGATACGCAGTATTTT - - TRBJ2-3 TRBV30
CASSSGGETQYF TGTGCCAGCAGCTCCGGAGGAGAGACCCAGTACTTC - - TRBJ2-5 TRBV11-2
CASSSGTGNDYGYTF TGTGCCAGCAGTTCCGGGACAGGGAACGACTATGGCTACACCTTC TRBD1 - TRBJ1-2 TRBV6-5
CASSLDLAGVQFF TGTGCCAGCAGCTTAGACCTAGCGGGAGTACAGTTCTTC TRBD2 - TRBJ2-1 TRBV7-9
CASSQDPRGTPSSEQFF TGCGCCAGCAGCCAAGATCCCCGGGGGACTCCGTCCAGTGAGCAGTTCTTC - - TRBJ2-1 TRBV4-1
CASSTQEGAEAFF TGTGCCAGCAGCACACAGGAGGGAGCTGAAGCTTTCTTT - - TRBJ1-1 TRBV11-3
CASTISGGSGTF TGTGCCAGCACGATCTCCGGGGGGTCGGGCACCTTC - - TRBJ1-2 TRBV11-2
CASSYSGSTGELFF TGTGCCAGCAGTTACTCGGGGAGCACCGGGGAGCTGTTTTTT - once TRBJ2-2 TRBV6-6
CASSRPDSPYGYTF TGTGCCAGCAGTCGACCCGACAGTCCCTATGGCTACACCTTC - - TRBJ1-2 TRBV6-5
CASSQGGREEQFF TGTGCCAGCTCACAGGGGGGGCGCGAGGAGCAGTTCTTC - - TRBJ2-1 TRBV18
CASSPWVGDRDEDTQYF TGTGCCAGCAGCCCCTGGGTGGGGGACAGGGATGAAGATACGCAGTATTTT TRBD1 - TRBJ2-3 TRBV7-8
CASSIVQGGTNEKLFF TGTGCCAGCAGTATCGTCCAGGGGGGCACTAATGAAAAACTGTTTTTT TRBD1 - TRBJ1-4 TRBV2
CASLQDSSFYGYTF TGTGCCTCTCTCCAGGACAGCTCTTTCTATGGCTACACCTTC - - TRBJ1-2 TRBV30
CASTIASSSYNEQFF TGTGCCAGTACCATCGCGAGTAGCTCCTACAATGAGCAGTTCTTC - - TRBJ2-1 TRBV19